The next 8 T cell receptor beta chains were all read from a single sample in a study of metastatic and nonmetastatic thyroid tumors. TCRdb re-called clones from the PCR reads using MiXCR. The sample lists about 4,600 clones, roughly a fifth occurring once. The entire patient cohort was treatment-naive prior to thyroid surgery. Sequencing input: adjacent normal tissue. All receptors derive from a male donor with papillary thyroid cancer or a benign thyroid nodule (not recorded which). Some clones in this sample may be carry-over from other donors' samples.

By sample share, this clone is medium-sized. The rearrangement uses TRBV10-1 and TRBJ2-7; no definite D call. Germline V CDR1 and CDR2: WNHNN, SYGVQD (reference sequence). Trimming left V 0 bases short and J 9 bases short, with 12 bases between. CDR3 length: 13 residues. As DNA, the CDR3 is TGCGCCAGCAGTGAGTCGACGGAGCTAGGGCAGTACTTC. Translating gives CASSESTELGQYF.

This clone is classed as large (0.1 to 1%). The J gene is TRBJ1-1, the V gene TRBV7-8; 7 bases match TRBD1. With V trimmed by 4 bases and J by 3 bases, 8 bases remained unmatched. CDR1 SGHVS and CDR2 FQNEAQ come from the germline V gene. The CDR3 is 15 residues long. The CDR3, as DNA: TGTGCCAGCAGCTCGATACAGGGGATGCACACTGAAGCTTTCTTT. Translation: CASSSIQGMHTEAFF. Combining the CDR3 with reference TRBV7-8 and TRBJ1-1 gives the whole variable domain GAGVSQSPRYKVAKRGQDVALRCDPISGHVSLFWYQQALGQGPEFLTYFQNEAQLDKSGLPSDRFFAERPEGSVSTLKIQRTQQEDSAVYLCASSSIQGMHTEAFFGQGTRLTVV.

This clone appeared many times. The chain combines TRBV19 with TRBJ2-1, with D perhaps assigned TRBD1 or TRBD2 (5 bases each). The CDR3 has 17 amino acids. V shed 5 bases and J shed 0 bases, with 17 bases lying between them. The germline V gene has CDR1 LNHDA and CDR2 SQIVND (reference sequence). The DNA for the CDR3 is TGTGCCAGTAGTCCGCCCGGGGCGTATAGCTCCTACAATGAGCAGTTCTTC. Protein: CASSPPGAYSSYNEQFF.

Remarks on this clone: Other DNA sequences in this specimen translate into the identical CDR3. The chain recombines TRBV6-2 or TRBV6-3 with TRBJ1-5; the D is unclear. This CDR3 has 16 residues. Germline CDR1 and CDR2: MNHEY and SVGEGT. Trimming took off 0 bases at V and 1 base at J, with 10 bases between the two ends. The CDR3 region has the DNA TGTGCCAGCAGTTACTCTGGTGCCAGGAGCAATCAGCCCCAGCATTTT. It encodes CASSYSGARSNQPQHF.

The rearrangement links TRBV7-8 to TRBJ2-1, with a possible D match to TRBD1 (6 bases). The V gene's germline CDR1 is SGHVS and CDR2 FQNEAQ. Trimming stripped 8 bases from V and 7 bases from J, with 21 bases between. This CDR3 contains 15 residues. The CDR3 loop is CASAPEGWGHNEQFF. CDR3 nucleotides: TGTGCCAGCGCCCCCGAGGGGTGGGGGCATAATGAGCAGTTCTTC.

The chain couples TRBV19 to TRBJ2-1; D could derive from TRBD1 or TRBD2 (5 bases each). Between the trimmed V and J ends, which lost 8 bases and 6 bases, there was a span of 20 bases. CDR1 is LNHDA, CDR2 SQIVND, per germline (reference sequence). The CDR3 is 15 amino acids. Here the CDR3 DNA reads TGTGCCAGTTCGGGATTGGGCAGGGTAAGCAATGAGCAGTTCTTC. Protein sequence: CASSGLGRVSNEQFF. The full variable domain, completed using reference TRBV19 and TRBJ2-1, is DGGITQSPKYLFRKEGQNVTLSCEQNLNHDAMYWYRQDPGQGLRLIYYSQIVNDFQKGDIAEGYSVSREKKESFPLTVTSAQKNPTAFYLCASSGLGRVSNEQFFGPGTRLTVL.

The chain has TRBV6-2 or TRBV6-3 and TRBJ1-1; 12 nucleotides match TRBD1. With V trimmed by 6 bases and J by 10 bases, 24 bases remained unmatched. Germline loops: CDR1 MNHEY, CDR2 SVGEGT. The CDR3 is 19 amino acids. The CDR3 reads CASRQTQSRDRGRSLRAFF. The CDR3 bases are TGTGCCAGCAGACAAACCCAGTCCCGGGACAGGGGGCGAAGTTTGCGAGCTTTCTTT.

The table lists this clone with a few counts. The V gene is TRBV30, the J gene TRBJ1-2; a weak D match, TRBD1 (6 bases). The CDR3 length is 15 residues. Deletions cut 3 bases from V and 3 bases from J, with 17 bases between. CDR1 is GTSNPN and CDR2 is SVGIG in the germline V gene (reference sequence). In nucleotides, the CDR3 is TGTGCCTGGAGCCTCGGGGGGGCAGCTCACTATGGCTACACCTTC. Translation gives CAWSLGGAAHYGYTF.